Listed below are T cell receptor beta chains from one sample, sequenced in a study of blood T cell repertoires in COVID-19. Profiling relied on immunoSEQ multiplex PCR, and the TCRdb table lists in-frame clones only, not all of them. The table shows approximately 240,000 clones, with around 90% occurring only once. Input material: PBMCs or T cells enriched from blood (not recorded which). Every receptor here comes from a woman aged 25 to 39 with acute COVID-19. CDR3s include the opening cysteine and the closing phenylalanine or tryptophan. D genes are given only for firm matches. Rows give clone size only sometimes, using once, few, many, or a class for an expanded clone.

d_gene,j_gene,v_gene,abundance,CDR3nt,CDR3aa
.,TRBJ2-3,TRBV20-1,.,TGCAGTGCTAGTGGGCAGAACATTAACACAGATACGCAGTATTTT,CSASGQNINTDTQYF
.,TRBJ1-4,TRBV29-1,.,TGCAGCGTGCTTCACACCAGGGATCTTAATGAAAAACTGTTTTTT,CSVLHTRDLNEKLFF
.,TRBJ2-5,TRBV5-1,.,TGCGCCAGCAGCTTGAGGGGGGAGACCCAGTACTTC,CASSLRGETQYF
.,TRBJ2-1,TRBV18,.,TGTGCCAGCTCACCCCTTAACGGTGAGCAGTTCTTC,CASSPLNGEQFF
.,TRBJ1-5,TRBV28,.,TGTGCCAGCAGTTTATCGGCAGGGCCAAATCAGCCCCAGCATTTT,CASSLSAGPNQPQHF
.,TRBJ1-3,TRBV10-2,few,TGCGCCAGCCATGAGCCGGGGTACTCTGGAAACACCATATATTTT,CASHEPGYSGNTIYF
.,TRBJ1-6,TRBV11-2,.,TGTGCCAGCAGCCGACACGGCGAGGGTGCTCCACCCCTCCACTTT,CASSRHGEGAPPLHF
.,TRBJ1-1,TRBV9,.,TGTGCCAGCAGCGCAACAGGAGTGAACACTGAAGCTTTCTTT,CASSATGVNTEAFF
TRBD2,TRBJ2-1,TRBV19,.,TGTGCCAGTAGTCGCCGGGGGGGCCGCGATGAGCAGTTCTTC,CASSRRGGRDEQFF
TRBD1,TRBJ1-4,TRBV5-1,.,TGCGCCAGCAGCCGAGATAGAGGGACAGGGTATGAAAAACTGTTTTTT,CASSRDRGTGYEKLFF
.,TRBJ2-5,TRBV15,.,TGTGCCACCAGCGGGTACAGGTATCAAGAGACCCAGTACTTC,CATSGYRYQETQYF
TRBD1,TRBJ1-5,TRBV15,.,TGTGCCACCACCGTGGGACAGGGAAACGGTCAGCCCCAGCATTTT,CATTVGQGNGQPQHF
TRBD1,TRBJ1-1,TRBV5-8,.,TGTGCCAGCAGCCCCAGACAGGGGGCGAGGAACACTGAAGCTTTCTTT,CASSPRQGARNTEAFF
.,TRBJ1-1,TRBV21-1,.,TGTGCCAGCAGCCCACAATCCCAGGGGCACACTGAAGCTTTCTTT,CASSPQSQGHTEAFF
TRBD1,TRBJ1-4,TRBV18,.,TGTGCCAGCTCGCCAGAGGGGGCGCCCCGTGAAAAACTGTTTTTT,CASSPEGAPREKLFF
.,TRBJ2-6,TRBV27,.,TGTGCCAGCAAACCAACTCCCTCTGGGGCCAACGTCCTGACTTTC,CASKPTPSGANVLTF
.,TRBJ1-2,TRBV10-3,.,TGTGCCATCAGTGATAAAGGGAGTAGTTCCTATGGCTACACCTTC,CAISDKGSSSYGYTF
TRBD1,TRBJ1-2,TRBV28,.,TGTGCCAGCATTAACAGGGGGTTAGGTCCGTATGGCTACACCTTC,CASINRGLGPYGYTF
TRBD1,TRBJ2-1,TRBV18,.,TGTGCCAGCTCACCTACGGACAGGGGGCACGGTTCCAATGAGCAGTTCTTC,CASSPTDRGHGSNEQFF
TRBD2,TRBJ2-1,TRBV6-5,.,TGTGCCAGCGGACCTCCGGGACTACCAGATAATGAGCAGTTCTTC,CASGPPGLPDNEQFF
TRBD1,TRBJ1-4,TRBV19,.,TGTGCCAGTAGGAAAGGCGGGACAGGGAAAACTAATGAAAAACTGTTTTTT,CASRKGGTGKTNEKLFF
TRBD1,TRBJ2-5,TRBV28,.,TGTGCCAGCAGTCCCTATCGGCCGGCACAGGGGGAAATCACACAAGAGACCCAGTACTTC,CASSPYRPAQGEITQETQYF
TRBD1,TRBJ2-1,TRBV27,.,TGTGCCAGCAGTTTATCGGACAGGGTTCCTTACAATGAGCAGTTCTTC,CASSLSDRVPYNEQFF
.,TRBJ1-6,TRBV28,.,TGTGCCAGCAGTCCCCCGACTATCGAGTATAATTCACCCCTCCACTTT,CASSPPTIEYNSPLHF
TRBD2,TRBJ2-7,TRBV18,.,TGTGCCAGCTCACCAAGCGGGGGGGCGTACGAGCAGTACTTC,CASSPSGGAYEQYF
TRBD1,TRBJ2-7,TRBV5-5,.,TGTGCCAGCAGCTTGGGCCCCGGGACAGGGGGCGCCTACGAGCAGTACTTC,CASSLGPGTGGAYEQYF
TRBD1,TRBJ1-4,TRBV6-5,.,TGTGCCAGCAGTCCACAGGGGTCCCTTGATGAAAAACTGTTTTTT,CASSPQGSLDEKLFF
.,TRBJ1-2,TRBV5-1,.,TGCGCCAGCAGCTTCAGATCGGCGGGTCAGAGAGGCTACACCTTC,CASSFRSAGQRGYTF
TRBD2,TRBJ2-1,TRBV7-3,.,TGTGCCAGCAGCAGGACTAGCGGGGGAAACAATGAGCAGTTCTTC,CASSRTSGGNNEQFF
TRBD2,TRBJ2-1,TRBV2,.,TGTGCCAGCAGTGGGGGATTAGCGGGATATGAGCAGTTCTTC,CASSGGLAGYEQFF
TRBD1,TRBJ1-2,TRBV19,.,TGTGCCAGTACCACAAGGCCAGGACAGGAGCCTCGGGGCTACACCTTC,CASTTRPGQEPRGYTF
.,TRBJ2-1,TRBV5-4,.,TGTGCCAGCAGCTTGGAGGGCGGGAATTACAATGAGCAGTTCTTC,CASSLEGGNYNEQFF
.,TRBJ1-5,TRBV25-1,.,TGTGCCAGCAGTGACGGCAGGGATAGTCAGCCCCAGCATTTT,CASSDGRDSQPQHF
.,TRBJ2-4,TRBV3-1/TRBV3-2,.,TGTGCCAGCAGCCAAGGAGGTCGGGATAGGCGGGTCCCAAACATTCAGTACTTC,CASSQGGRDRRVPNIQYF
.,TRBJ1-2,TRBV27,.,TGTGCCAGCAGTTTAACTCTCCTGGACAGAGGCGGCTACACCTTC,CASSLTLLDRGGYTF
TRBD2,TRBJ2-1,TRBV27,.,TGTGCCAGCAGTCTGACCGGGACTAGCGGACATGAGCAGTTCTTC,CASSLTGTSGHEQFF